In this sample, the clone carrying this T cell receptor (beta chain) turned up a few times. The sample belongs to a study of response to subunit inactivated influenza vaccine. TCRdb re-called the RT-PCR reads with MiXCR, one entry per CDR3 protein. The sample holds about 700,000 distinct CDR3 sequences, 11% to 15% seen once. This CDR3 spans 14 amino acids. Trimming removed 6 bases from V and 6 bases from J; junction bases left unmatched: 4. Germline lookup yields CDR1 MDHEN and CDR2 SYDVKM. This chain joins TRBV28 and TRBJ2-7; 14 bases agree with TRBD2. This sequence originates from a man over 45 who received an inactivated influenza vaccine. This specimen consisted of PBMCs from blood, obtained 14 to 15 days before vaccination. DNA of the CDR3: TGTGCCAGCAGGGCGACTAGCGGGAGGGCCGAGCAGTACTTC. This encodes CASRATSGRAEQYF.